The subject of this entry is one TCR beta chain. This entry comes from a study of blood T cell repertoires in COVID-19. Study-wide context: Both acute and convalescent COVID-19 samples were obtained from the United States, Italy and Spain. Sources were T cells, B-cell-depleted T cells, or PBMCs; the material itself was cDNA or gDNA.

Methods used by the authors: Amplification with reference gene primers provided the estimates of nucleated cell counts. Only in-frame clones appear in the TCRdb table, and some are missing; sequencing was by immunoSEQ multiplex PCR. V, J and clone size reflect that table, while D and trimming were determined from the DNA. The data hold hundreds of thousands of clones, with around 85% observed a single time. The clonotype was recovered from a man aged 40-50 years with acute or convalescent COVID-19. Sample: peripheral blood.

The CDR3 is CASSESRGSRYF. DNA for the CDR3: TGTGCCAGCAGTGAAAGTAGGGGGAGTCGGTACTTC. The chain combines TRBV6-1 with TRBJ2-5; possibly TRBD1 for D (6 bases). CDR1 MNHNS and CDR2 SASEGT come from the germline V gene. Trimming removed 2 bases from V and 13 bases from J, with 14 bases in between. The CDR3 loop spans 12 amino acids.